This TCR beta chain was found in a study of cytomegalovirus exposure and HLA in healthy donors. Background on the study: The roughly 110 validation repertoires were produced on the same platform as the 670 or so repertoires of the first cohort. This was reported in a later analysis.

Generated by immunoSEQ multiplex PCR, the TCRdb table keeps only in-frame clones and is missing some. The table lists 80,000 to 100,000 clones, roughly nine tenths of them singletons. V was cut by 0 bases and J by 0 bases, with 13 bases left in between. Per the germline V gene, CDR1 is SGHRS and CDR2 is YFSETQ. There are 17 residues in the CDR3. This clone appeared once. V gene TRBV5-1 combines with J gene TRBJ2-1; TRBD1 might be the D (6 bases). This TCR derives from a man aged 18 to 29 in good health and CMV-seropositive. The source material was PBMCs. The CDR3 coding sequence is TGCGCCAGCAGCTTGGGAATGGGGGCTTACTCCTACAATGAGCAGTTCTTC. Encoded protein: CASSLGMGAYSYNEQFF.